These T cell receptor beta chains were read from a single sample in a study of cytotoxic CD8 clonotypes in ibrutinib-treated CLL. Produced via immunoSEQ multiplex PCR; TCRdb's table is partial and in-frame only. This sample yields some 92,000 clones, of which more than 70% are seen a single time; about 22% belongs to the top ten. The starting material was PBMCs, obtained after 24 months of ibrutinib treatment. The receptors stem from a human donor with chronic lymphocytic leukemia. The CDR3 runs from the conserved cysteine through the conserved F or W. Fields, in order: J gene, D gene, clone size, V gene, CDR3 DNA, CDR3 protein. A D gene is named only where the DNA matches it firmly. Where a row states a size, it is once, few, many or the class of an expanded clone; other rows omit it.

>TRBJ2-5|NA|NA|TRBV6-6
TGTGCCAGCATCAAACTCCGGGCCCAGAAGGAGACCCAGTACTTC
CASIKLRAQKETQYF
>TRBJ1-1|NA|once|TRBV19
TGTGCCAGTAATAAATGGTGGGAGGCAGGACTTCACACTGAAGCTTTCTTT
CASNKWWEAGLHTEAFF
>TRBJ2-7|TRBD1|NA|TRBV11-2
TGTGCCAGCAGTCGCCCGCGGGACAGGATCTCCTACGAGCAGTACTTC
CASSRPRDRISYEQYF
>TRBJ1-4|NA|few|TRBV27
TGTGCCAGCAGTTTTGGGTTGAGGGCAACTAATGAAAAACTGTTTTTT
CASSFGLRATNEKLFF
>TRBJ2-1|TRBD2|few|TRBV5-6
TGTGCCAGCAGCCATCGAGCTAGCGGGAGGTACAATGAGCAGTTCTTC
CASSHRASGRYNEQFF
>TRBJ1-5|NA|NA|TRBV19
TGTGCCACCGGGAGTCAGCCCCAGCATTTT
CATGSQPQHF
>TRBJ2-2|TRBD2|NA|TRBV6-5
TGTGCCAGCAGTTCAGGACTAGCGGGAGTCATCGGGGAGCTGTTTTTT
CASSSGLAGVIGELFF
>TRBJ1-1|TRBD1|NA|TRBV29-1
TGCAGCGTTGTTCCCGGGACAGAGAACACTGAAGCTTTCTTT
CSVVPGTENTEAFF
>TRBJ2-7|NA|once|TRBV28
TGTGCCAGCAGTTTCGCTACTAGCAGAACACCCTACGAGCAGTACTTC
CASSFATSRTPYEQYF
>TRBJ2-5|NA|once|TRBV9
TGTGCCAGCAGCGTAGTCCCAGGTACCCCAGAAGAGACCCAGTACTTC
CASSVVPGTPEETQYF
>TRBJ2-7|NA|NA|TRBV27
TGTGCCAGCAGTTTATCCCCAGGCGGATACTACGAGCAGTACTTC
CASSLSPGGYYEQYF
>TRBJ1-2|NA|NA|TRBV7-2
TGTGCCAGCAGCTTTTACGCGGACTATGGCTACACCTTC
CASSFYADYGYTF
>TRBJ1-1|NA|NA|TRBV7-2
TGTGCCAGCAGCCCTAGGCCGACAGGGAACACTGAAGCTTTCTTT
CASSPRPTGNTEAFF
>TRBJ2-7|NA|NA|TRBV20-1
TGCAGTGCTAGGGAACTCTACGAGCAGTACTTC
CSARELYEQYF
>TRBJ2-2|TRBD1|NA|TRBV5-1
TGCGCCAGCAGGACCGGGACAGGGGGCGTCAACGGGAGGGCCGGCGGGGAGCTGTTTTTT
CASRTGTGGVNGRAGGELFF
>TRBJ2-1|TRBD2|NA|TRBV11-3
TGTGCCAGCAGCGCCAGGGAGGGCCAAGGAAATGAGCAGTTCTTC
CASSAREGQGNEQFF
>TRBJ2-7|NA|NA|TRBV5-1
TGCGCCAGCAGCTCCGTATACGAGCAGTACTTC
CASSSVYEQYF
>TRBJ2-7|TRBD1|NA|TRBV10-3
TGTGCCATCAAGAACCGGGACAGGGCTCACGAGCAGTACTTC
CAIKNRDRAHEQYF
>TRBJ1-1|NA|NA|TRBV27
TGTGCCAGCAGTTTATCGAATAAGGTGAACACTGAAGCTTTCTTT
CASSLSNKVNTEAFF
>TRBJ2-7|NA|once|TRBV21-1
TGTGCCAGCAGCAAAGGGCCGGGCAGGGGTTACGAGCAGTACTTC
CASSKGPGRGYEQYF
>TRBJ2-5|NA|NA|TRBV30
TGTGCCTGGAGTTTCCGCACGGAGACCCAGTACTTC
CAWSFRTETQYF
>TRBJ1-3|NA|NA|TRBV28
TGTGCCAGCTGGGGAGGCACCATATATTTT
CASWGGTIYF
>TRBJ1-1|NA|NA|TRBV25-1
TGTGCCAGCAGTGGTTGGGGGGTGAACACTGAAGCTTTCTTT
CASSGWGVNTEAFF
>TRBJ1-5|TRBD1|NA|TRBV19
TGTGCCAGTAGTCCCGGGACAGGGCTTGACCAGCCCCAGCATTTT
CASSPGTGLDQPQHF
>TRBJ1-2|NA|NA|TRBV6-1
TGTGCCAGCCTACCGTCGGGACGAGGTGTCTACACCTTC
CASLPSGRGVYTF
>TRBJ2-7|NA|NA|TRBV7-2
TGTGCCAGCAGCGCGACGCCTAGCTTCGAGCAGTACTTC
CASSATPSFEQYF
>TRBJ2-2|NA|NA|TRBV27
TGTGCCAGCACTGTGGGTTCCGGGGAGCTGTTTTTT
CASTVGSGELFF
>TRBJ1-1|TRBD1|once|TRBV29-1
TGCAGCGTAGGGGGACAGGGTTCCAGGTTCACTGAAGCTTTCTTT
CSVGGQGSRFTEAFF
>TRBJ2-7|TRBD1|NA|TRBV6-5
TGTGCCAGCTCAATCGGGGGACAGGGCGGCGAGCAGTACTTC
CASSIGGQGGEQYF
>TRBJ1-4|NA|few|TRBV7-3
TGTGCCAGCAGCACTGAAGCGGGCGATAAACTGTTTTTT
CASSTEAGDKLFF
>TRBJ2-3|TRBD2|NA|TRBV5-4
TGTGCCAGCAGCCATCGGACTAGCGGGAGCACAGATACGCAGTATTTT
CASSHRTSGSTDTQYF